This TCR beta chain was sequenced for a study of blood T cell repertoires in COVID-19. Germline CDR1 reads SEHNR; CDR2 reads FQNEAQ (reference sequence). This CDR3 has 15 residues. V was clipped by 0 bases and J by 8 bases; unmatched bases: 4. Profiling relied on immunoSEQ multiplex PCR, and the TCRdb table lists in-frame clones only, not all of them. The top ten hold roughly 2.4% of the sample, which has approximately 220,000 clones, about 80% seen once. The V and J genes are TRBV7-9 and TRBJ1-2; 12 nucleotides match TRBD1. This receptor was obtained from a woman aged 60-75 years with acute or convalescent COVID-19. Sequencing was done on a sample of peripheral blood. The CDR3 loop is CASSLARDRGPGYTF. The CDR3 DNA reads as TGTGCCAGCAGCTTAGCGCGGGACAGGGGGCCCGGCTACACCTTC. Looking up the rest from reference TRBV7-9 and TRBJ1-2 gives the full variable domain: DTGVSQNPRHKITKRGQNVTFRCDPISEHNRLYWYRQTLGQGPEFLTYFQNEAQLEKSRLLSDRFSAERPKGSFSTLEIQRTEQGDSAMYLCASSLARDRGPGYTFGSGTRLTVV.